This is a list of T cell receptor beta chains from one sample in a study of blood T cell repertoires in COVID-19. Clones were read by immunoSEQ multiplex PCR, and TCRdb kept only the in-frame ones, dropping some. This table holds about 49,000 clones, around 87% found once. Sequencing was carried out using peripheral blood. These receptors were collected from an elderly woman with COVID-19, enrolled during active disease. Each CDR3 is given with its conserved first and last residue. Each record gives: CDR3 length, J gene, V gene, CDR3 protein.

len: 13
j_gene: TRBJ1-2
v_gene: TRBV30
CDR3aa: CAWRSGQHYGYTF

len: 13
j_gene: TRBJ2-2
v_gene: TRBV5-1
CDR3aa: CASSLGVTGELFF

len: 13
j_gene: TRBJ1-2
v_gene: TRBV2
CDR3aa: CASKGQGSHGYTF

len: 15
j_gene: TRBJ1-1
v_gene: TRBV6-4
CDR3aa: CASSGQGTMNTEAFF

len: 18
j_gene: TRBJ1-6
v_gene: TRBV21-1
CDR3aa: CASSATGTGDPYNSPLHF

len: 12
j_gene: TRBJ2-3
v_gene: TRBV11-2
CDR3aa: CASSQASDTQYF

len: 13
j_gene: TRBJ1-5
v_gene: TRBV3-1/TRBV3-2
CDR3aa: CASSQGHSQPQHF

len: 13
j_gene: TRBJ2-7
v_gene: TRBV5-5
CDR3aa: CASSLRGVDEQYF

len: 16
j_gene: TRBJ2-7
v_gene: TRBV5-1
CDR3aa: CASSSPGTAFTVEQYF

len: 18
j_gene: TRBJ1-4
v_gene: TRBV4-1
CDR3aa: CASSQDFFPGGGGEKLFF

len: 15
j_gene: TRBJ2-7
v_gene: TRBV7-2
CDR3aa: CASSLRGDRSYEQYF

len: 16
j_gene: TRBJ1-1
v_gene: TRBV7-3
CDR3aa: CASSSTGGASFTEAFF

len: 14
j_gene: TRBJ2-7
v_gene: TRBV5-1
CDR3aa: CASRRQGSSYEQYF

len: 18
j_gene: TRBJ2-2
v_gene: TRBV4-1
CDR3aa: CASSQRGLAGGNTGELFF

len: 13
j_gene: TRBJ1-1
v_gene: TRBV19
CDR3aa: CASSRGRGTEAFF

len: 22
j_gene: TRBJ2-2
v_gene: TRBV7-8
CDR3aa: CASSRRGASGRTSYPDTGELFF

len: 14
j_gene: TRBJ2-7
v_gene: TRBV19
CDR3aa: CASSIAQGDYEQYF

len: 12
j_gene: TRBJ1-5
v_gene: TRBV29-1
CDR3aa: CSAATRNQPQHF

len: 13
j_gene: TRBJ1-4
v_gene: TRBV10-3
CDR3aa: CATSVTGGEKLFF

len: 16
j_gene: TRBJ2-7
v_gene: TRBV5-1
CDR3aa: CASRLEAGLVVHEQYF

len: 16
j_gene: TRBJ1-2
v_gene: TRBV29-1
CDR3aa: CSVEVQQGARGYGYTF

len: 15
j_gene: TRBJ1-5
v_gene: TRBV2
CDR3aa: CASNSQGFMDQPQHF